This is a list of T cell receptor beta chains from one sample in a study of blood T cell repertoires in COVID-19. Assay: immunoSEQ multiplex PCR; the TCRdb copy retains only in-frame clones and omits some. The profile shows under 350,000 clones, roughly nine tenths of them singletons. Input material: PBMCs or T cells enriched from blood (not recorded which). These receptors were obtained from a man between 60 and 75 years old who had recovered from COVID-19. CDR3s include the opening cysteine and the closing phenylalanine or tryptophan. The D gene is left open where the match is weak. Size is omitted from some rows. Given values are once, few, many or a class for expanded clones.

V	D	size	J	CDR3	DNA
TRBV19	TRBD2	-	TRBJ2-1	CASSITLPSGSVFVGEQFF	TGTGCCAGTAGTATTACCCTCCCTAGCGGGAGTGTCTTTGTGGGTGAGCAGTTCTTC
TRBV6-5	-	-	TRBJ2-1	CASSYTRYNEQFF	TGTGCCAGCAGTTATACTAGATACAATGAGCAGTTCTTC
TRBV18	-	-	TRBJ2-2	CASSPGAGPGELFF	TGTGCCAGCTCACCAGGGGCAGGGCCCGGGGAGCTGTTTTTT
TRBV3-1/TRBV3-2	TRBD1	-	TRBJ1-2	CASGDRDVGGYTF	TGTGCCAGCGGGGACAGGGACGTGGGAGGCTACACCTTC
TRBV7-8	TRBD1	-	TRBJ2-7	CASSSRGTGTGLFEQYF	TGTGCCAGCAGCTCGAGAGGAACCGGGACAGGGCTCTTCGAGCAGTACTTC
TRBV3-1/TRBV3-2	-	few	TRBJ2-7	CASSRATRYEQYF	TGTGCCAGCAGCCGGGCGACCAGGTACGAGCAGTACTTC
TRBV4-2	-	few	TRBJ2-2	CASTPTGVTGELFF	TGTGCCAGCACCCCTACGGGAGTCACCGGGGAGCTGTTTTTT
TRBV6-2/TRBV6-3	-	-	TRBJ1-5	CASSYVKGPRGNQPQHF	TGTGCCAGCAGTTATGTGAAGGGGCCCCGGGGCAATCAGCCCCAGCATTTT
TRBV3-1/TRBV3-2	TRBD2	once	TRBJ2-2	CASSQRGSPGELFF	TGTGCCAGCAGCCAACGCGGGAGTCCCGGGGAGCTGTTTTTT
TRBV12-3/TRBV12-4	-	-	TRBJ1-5	CASSLYSNQPQHF	TGTGCCAGCAGCCTCTATAGCAATCAGCCCCAGCATTTT